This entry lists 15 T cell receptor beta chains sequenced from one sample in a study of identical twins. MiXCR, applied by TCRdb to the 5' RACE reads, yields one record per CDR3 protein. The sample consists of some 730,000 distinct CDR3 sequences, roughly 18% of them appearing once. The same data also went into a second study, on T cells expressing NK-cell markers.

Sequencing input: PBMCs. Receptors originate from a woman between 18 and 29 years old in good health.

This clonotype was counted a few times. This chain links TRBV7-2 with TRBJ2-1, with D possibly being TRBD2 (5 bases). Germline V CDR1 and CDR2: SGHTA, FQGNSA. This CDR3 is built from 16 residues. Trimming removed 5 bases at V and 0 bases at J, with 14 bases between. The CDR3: CASSLSYGSSYNEQFF. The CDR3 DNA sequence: TGTGCCAGCAGCCTTTCTTATGGGAGCTCCTACAATGAGCAGTTCTTC. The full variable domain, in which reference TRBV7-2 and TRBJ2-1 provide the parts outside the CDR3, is GAGVSQSPSNKVTEKGKDVELRCDPISGHTALYWYRQSLGQGLEFLIYFQGNSAPDKSGLPSDRFSAERTGGSVSTLTIQRTQQEDSAVYLCASSLSYGSSYNEQFFGPGTRLTVL.

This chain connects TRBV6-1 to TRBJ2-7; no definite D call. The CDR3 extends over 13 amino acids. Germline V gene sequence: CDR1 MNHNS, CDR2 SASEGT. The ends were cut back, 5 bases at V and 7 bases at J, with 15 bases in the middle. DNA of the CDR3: TGTGCCAGCAGTCAAGAACCCTTTGATGAGCAGTACTTC. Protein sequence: CASSQEPFDEQYF.

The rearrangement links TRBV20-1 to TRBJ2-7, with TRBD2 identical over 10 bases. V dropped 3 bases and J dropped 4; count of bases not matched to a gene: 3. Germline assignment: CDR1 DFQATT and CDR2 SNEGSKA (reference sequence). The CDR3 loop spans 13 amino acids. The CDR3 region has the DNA TGCAGTGCTAGGCTAGCGGGAGAGTACGAGCAGTACTTC. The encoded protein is CSARLAGEYEQYF.

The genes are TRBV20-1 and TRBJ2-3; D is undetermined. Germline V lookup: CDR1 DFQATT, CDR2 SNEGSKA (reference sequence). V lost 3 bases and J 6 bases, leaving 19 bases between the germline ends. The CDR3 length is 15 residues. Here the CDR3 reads CSARAPRVSVDTQYF. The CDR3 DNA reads TGCAGTGCTAGGGCTCCCCGGGTTTCGGTGGATACGCAGTATTTT.

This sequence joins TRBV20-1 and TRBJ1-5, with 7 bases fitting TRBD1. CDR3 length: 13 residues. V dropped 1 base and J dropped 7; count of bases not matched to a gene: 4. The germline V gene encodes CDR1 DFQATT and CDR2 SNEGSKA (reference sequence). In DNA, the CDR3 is TGCAGTGCTAGAGTCACCAGGGGGCAGCCCCAGCATTTT. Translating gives CSARVTRGQPQHF.

In DNA form, the CDR3 reads TGTGCCAGCAGCTTGTTGCGACAGACGAACACTGAAGCTTTCTTT. Amino acids: CASSLLRQTNTEAFF. The chain links TRBV5-6 to TRBJ1-1, with TRBD1 as a possible D gene (5 bases). Germline CDR1 and CDR2: SGHDT and YYEEEE. CDR3 length equals 15 residues. V lost 1 base and J 1 base, leaving 11 bases between the germline ends.

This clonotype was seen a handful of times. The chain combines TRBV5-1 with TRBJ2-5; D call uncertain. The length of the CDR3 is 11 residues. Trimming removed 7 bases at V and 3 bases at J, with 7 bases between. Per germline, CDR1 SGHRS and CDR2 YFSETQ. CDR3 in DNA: TGCGCCAGCTTAGACGAAGAGACCCAGTACTTC. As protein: CASLDEETQYF. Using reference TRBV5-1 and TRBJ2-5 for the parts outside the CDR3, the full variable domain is KAGVTQTPRYLIKTRGQQVTLSCSPISGHRSVSWYQQTPGQGLQFLFEYFSETQRNKGNFPGRFSGRQFSNSRSEMNVSTLELGDSALYLCASLDEETQYFGPGTRLLVL.

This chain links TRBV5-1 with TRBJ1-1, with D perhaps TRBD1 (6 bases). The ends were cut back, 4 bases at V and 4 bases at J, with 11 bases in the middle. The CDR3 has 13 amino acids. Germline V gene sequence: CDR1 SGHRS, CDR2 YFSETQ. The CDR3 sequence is CASSRTGITEAFF. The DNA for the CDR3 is TGCGCCAGCAGCCGTACAGGGATCACTGAAGCTTTCTTT.

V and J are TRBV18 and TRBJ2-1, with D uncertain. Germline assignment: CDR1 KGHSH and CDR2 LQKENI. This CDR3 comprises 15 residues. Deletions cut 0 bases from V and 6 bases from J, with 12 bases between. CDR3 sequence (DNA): TGTGCCAGCTCACCACCGTCGATGGGCCGCAATGAGCAGTTCTTC. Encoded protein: CASSPPSMGRNEQFF. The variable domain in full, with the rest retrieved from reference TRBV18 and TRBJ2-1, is NAGVMQNPRHLVRRRGQEARLRCSPMKGHSHVYWYRQLPEEGLKFMVYLQKENIIDESGMPKERFSAEFPKEGPSILRIQQVVRGDSAAYFCASSPPSMGRNEQFFGPGTRLTVL.

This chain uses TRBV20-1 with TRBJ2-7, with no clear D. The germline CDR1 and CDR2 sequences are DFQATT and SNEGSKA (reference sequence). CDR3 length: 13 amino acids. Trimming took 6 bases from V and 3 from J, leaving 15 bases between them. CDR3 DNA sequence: TGCAGTGCCTTGGGCCCGGCTGGCTACGAGCAGTACTTC. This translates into CSALGPAGYEQYF.

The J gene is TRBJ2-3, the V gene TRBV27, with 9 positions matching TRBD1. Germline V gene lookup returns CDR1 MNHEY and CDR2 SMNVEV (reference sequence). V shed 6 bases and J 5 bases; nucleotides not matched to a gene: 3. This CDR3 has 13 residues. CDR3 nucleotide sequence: TGTGCCAGCAGACAGGGGGCTGAAGATACGCAGTATTTT. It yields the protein CASRQGAEDTQYF.

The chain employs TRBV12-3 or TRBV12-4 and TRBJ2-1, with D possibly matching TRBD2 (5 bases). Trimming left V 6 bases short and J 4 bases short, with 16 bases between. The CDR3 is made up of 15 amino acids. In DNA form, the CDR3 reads TGTGCCAGCAGCGGGGAAATGGAGAGGTACAATGAGCAGTTCTTC. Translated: CASSGEMERYNEQFF.

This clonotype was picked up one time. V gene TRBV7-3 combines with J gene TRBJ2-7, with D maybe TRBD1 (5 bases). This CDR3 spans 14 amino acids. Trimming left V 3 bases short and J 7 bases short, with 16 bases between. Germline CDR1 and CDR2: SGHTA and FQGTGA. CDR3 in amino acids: CASSFGATSREQYF. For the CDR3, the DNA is TGTGCCAGCAGCTTTGGGGCTACGTCGAGGGAGCAGTACTTC.

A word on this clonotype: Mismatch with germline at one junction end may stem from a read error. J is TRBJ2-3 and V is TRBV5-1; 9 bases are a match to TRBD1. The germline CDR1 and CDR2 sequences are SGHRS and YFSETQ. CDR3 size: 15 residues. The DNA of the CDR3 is TGCGCCAGCAGCTCAGGACAGGGGAGGCCAGATATGCAGTATTTT. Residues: CASSSGQGRPDMQYF.

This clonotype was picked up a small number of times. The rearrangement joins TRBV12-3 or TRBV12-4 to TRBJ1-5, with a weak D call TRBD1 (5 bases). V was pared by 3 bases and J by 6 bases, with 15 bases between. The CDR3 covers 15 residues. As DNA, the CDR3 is TGTGCCAGCAGTTTCCGGACAACCCCTGGTCAGCCCCAGCATTTT. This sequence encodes CASSFRTTPGQPQHF.